The rows below give T cell receptor beta chains drawn from one sample of a study of OX40 agonist ivuxolimab in advanced cancers. Libraries were prepared by immunoSEQ multiplex PCR; TCRdb keeps only in-frame clonotypes and omits some of them. The sample contains roughly 80,000 clones, roughly 84% of which appear only once. Here the sequenced sample was CD4+ or CD8+ T cells sorted from blood, taken in a trial of the OX40 agonist ivuxolimab. The receptors derive from an adult with an advanced solid tumor such as melanoma, head and neck, liver or kidney cancer. Both conserved end residues are part of each CDR3. The D gene is left open where the match is weak. A clone size is listed for some rows: how often the clone was seen (once, few, many), or a class if it is expanded.

D gene: TRBD1
V gene: TRBV7-9
clone size: .
J gene: TRBJ1-4
CDR3 DNA: TGTGCCAGCAGCTCTGGACAGGCTGCAACTAATGAAAAACTGTTTTTT
CDR3 protein: CASSSGQAATNEKLFF

D gene: TRBD2
V gene: TRBV5-1
clone size: .
J gene: TRBJ2-3
CDR3 DNA: TGCGCCAGCAGCCTCTTTAGCGGGGGGGCCAGGGATACGCAGTATTTT
CDR3 protein: CASSLFSGGARDTQYF

D gene: .
V gene: TRBV28
clone size: once
J gene: TRBJ1-3
CDR3 DNA: TGTGCCAGCAGTCCTGGCGGAAACACCATATATTTT
CDR3 protein: CASSPGGNTIYF

D gene: .
V gene: TRBV7-3
clone size: few
J gene: TRBJ1-1
CDR3 DNA: TGTGCCAGCAGTCTGGGACGTAACACTGAAGCTTTCTTT
CDR3 protein: CASSLGRNTEAFF

D gene: TRBD1
V gene: TRBV28
clone size: few
J gene: TRBJ1-3
CDR3 DNA: TGTGCCAGCAGTTTGTCTTCTCCCGGGACAGCCGGAAACACCATATATTTT
CDR3 protein: CASSLSSPGTAGNTIYF

D gene: .
V gene: TRBV10-3
clone size: .
J gene: TRBJ1-3
CDR3 DNA: TGTGCCATCAGTGCGGTCGCTGGAAACACCATATATTTT
CDR3 protein: CAISAVAGNTIYF

D gene: .
V gene: TRBV28
clone size: .
J gene: TRBJ2-5
CDR3 DNA: TGTGCCAGCAGGCCGGGCGCCACCCCCCAAGAGACCCAGTACTTC
CDR3 protein: CASRPGATPQETQYF

D gene: TRBD1
V gene: TRBV9
clone size: .
J gene: TRBJ1-2
CDR3 DNA: TGTGCCAGCAGCCCCGGGACAGGGATCTATGGCTACACCTTC
CDR3 protein: CASSPGTGIYGYTF

D gene: .
V gene: TRBV7-6
clone size: few
J gene: TRBJ1-2
CDR3 DNA: TGTGCCAGCAGCTTACAGGGTCGTGGCTACACCTTC
CDR3 protein: CASSLQGRGYTF

D gene: TRBD1
V gene: TRBV5-1
clone size: .
J gene: TRBJ1-2
CDR3 DNA: TGCGCCAGCAGCCCGGGACAGTATTATGGCTACACCTTC
CDR3 protein: CASSPGQYYGYTF

D gene: TRBD1
V gene: TRBV4-3
clone size: .
J gene: TRBJ2-7
CDR3 DNA: TGCGCCAGCAGCCAGTACGTAGGACAGGGGGGCTACGAGCAGTACTTC
CDR3 protein: CASSQYVGQGGYEQYF

D gene: .
V gene: TRBV6-6
clone size: .
J gene: TRBJ1-1
CDR3 DNA: TGTGCCAGCAGACTGATGAACACTGAAGCTTTCTTT
CDR3 protein: CASRLMNTEAFF

D gene: TRBD1
V gene: TRBV6-5
clone size: .
J gene: TRBJ1-3
CDR3 DNA: TGTGCCACAACGACAGGGGGCCCCGGAAACACCATATATTTT
CDR3 protein: CATTTGGPGNTIYF

D gene: TRBD2
V gene: TRBV5-1
clone size: .
J gene: TRBJ2-3
CDR3 DNA: TGCGCCAGCAGCTTGATGGTTAGCGGGGGTAGCACAGATACGCAGTATTTT
CDR3 protein: CASSLMVSGGSTDTQYF

D gene: .
V gene: TRBV29-1
clone size: .
J gene: TRBJ2-7
CDR3 DNA: TGCAGCGTTGATTTGGGGCTCTACGAGCAGTACTTC
CDR3 protein: CSVDLGLYEQYF

D gene: .
V gene: TRBV6-6
clone size: .
J gene: TRBJ2-1
CDR3 DNA: TGTGCCAGCAGTGGTGCTGATTTAAATGAGCAGTTCTTC
CDR3 protein: CASSGADLNEQFF

D gene: TRBD1
V gene: TRBV2
clone size: .
J gene: TRBJ1-1
CDR3 DNA: TGTGCCAGCAGACCCATAATGGGACAGGGCAGCACTGAAGCTTTCTTT
CDR3 protein: CASRPIMGQGSTEAFF

D gene: TRBD1
V gene: TRBV30
clone size: .
J gene: TRBJ2-3
CDR3 DNA: TGTGCCTGGAGGACAGGGGGCTTAGCAGATACGCAGTATTTT
CDR3 protein: CAWRTGGLADTQYF

D gene: .
V gene: TRBV15
clone size: .
J gene: TRBJ2-3
CDR3 DNA: TGTGCCACCAGCAGAGGGGGGGAGACGCAGTATTTT
CDR3 protein: CATSRGGETQYF

D gene: .
V gene: TRBV6-6
clone size: .
J gene: TRBJ2-7
CDR3 DNA: TGTGCCAGCAGTTACGGCGTAGCGCGGGAGCAGTACTTC
CDR3 protein: CASSYGVAREQYF

D gene: .
V gene: TRBV28
clone size: .
J gene: TRBJ1-5
CDR3 DNA: TGTGCCAGCTTCCCCCCGGAGCGTTCCTTTAGCAATCAGCCCCAGCATTTT
CDR3 protein: CASFPPERSFSNQPQHF

D gene: TRBD1
V gene: TRBV5-4
clone size: .
J gene: TRBJ1-5
CDR3 DNA: TGTGCCAGCAGCTGGACCTCGGGACAGGGTCCCTACCTCAATCAGCCCCAGCATTTT
CDR3 protein: CASSWTSGQGPYLNQPQHF

D gene: .
V gene: TRBV7-2
clone size: .
J gene: TRBJ2-1
CDR3 DNA: TGTGCCAGCAGCCAGGACTACACCTACAATGAGCAGTTCTTC
CDR3 protein: CASSQDYTYNEQFF

D gene: .
V gene: TRBV5-1
clone size: .
J gene: TRBJ2-1
CDR3 DNA: TGCGCCAGCAGCTTGGCTCTAAGCTCCTACAATGAGCAGTTCTTC
CDR3 protein: CASSLALSSYNEQFF

D gene: .
V gene: TRBV6-5
clone size: .
J gene: TRBJ1-2
CDR3 DNA: TGTGCCAGCAGTGACAACACTAATGGCTACACCTTC
CDR3 protein: CASSDNTNGYTF

D gene: TRBD1
V gene: TRBV5-1
clone size: .
J gene: TRBJ1-2
CDR3 DNA: TGCGCCAGCAGCCCCCTTGGACAGGTTTTAGACTATGGCTACACCTTC
CDR3 protein: CASSPLGQVLDYGYTF

D gene: .
V gene: TRBV5-1
clone size: .
J gene: TRBJ2-2
CDR3 DNA: TGCGCCAGCAGCGACACAGGGTATAGCACCGGGGAGCTGTTTTTT
CDR3 protein: CASSDTGYSTGELFF

D gene: .
V gene: TRBV6-6
clone size: few
J gene: TRBJ1-1
CDR3 DNA: TGTGCCAGCAGACCATCAGAGACGAACACTGAAGCTTTCTTT
CDR3 protein: CASRPSETNTEAFF

D gene: .
V gene: TRBV18
clone size: few
J gene: TRBJ1-6
CDR3 DNA: TGTGCCAGCTCACCCAGGCGCGCCACTGATTCACCCCTCCACTTT
CDR3 protein: CASSPRRATDSPLHF

D gene: .
V gene: TRBV9
clone size: few
J gene: TRBJ1-2
CDR3 DNA: TGTGCCAGCAGCGCGCCCCGGGGGGGCAACCTTTATGGCTACACCTTC
CDR3 protein: CASSAPRGGNLYGYTF

D gene: .
V gene: TRBV7-8
clone size: .
J gene: TRBJ2-3
CDR3 DNA: TGTGCCAGCAGCTCACCCCGGACCGGCACAGATACGCAGTATTTT
CDR3 protein: CASSSPRTGTDTQYF

D gene: .
V gene: TRBV18
clone size: .
J gene: TRBJ2-1
CDR3 DNA: TGTGCCAGCTCACCAAAAGGAGGAGGGGATGGCAATGAGCAGTTCTTC
CDR3 protein: CASSPKGGGDGNEQFF

D gene: .
V gene: TRBV9
clone size: .
J gene: TRBJ2-7
CDR3 DNA: TGTGCCAGCAGCGTAGGAGGGGACCGGTACGAGCAGTACTTC
CDR3 protein: CASSVGGDRYEQYF

D gene: TRBD1
V gene: TRBV18
clone size: .
J gene: TRBJ1-1
CDR3 DNA: TGTGCCAGCTCAGCGGTTGCAGGGGGCGGAATGAACACTGAAGCTTTCTTT
CDR3 protein: CASSAVAGGGMNTEAFF

D gene: .
V gene: TRBV19
clone size: .
J gene: TRBJ2-7
CDR3 DNA: TGTGCCAGTAGTCGAGGACAGTCCCTCGAGCAGTACTTC
CDR3 protein: CASSRGQSLEQYF

D gene: .
V gene: TRBV6-5
clone size: .
J gene: TRBJ1-1
CDR3 DNA: TGTGCCAGCAGTTATATGGACCAGGGCCAACAATGGGCTTTCTTT
CDR3 protein: CASSYMDQGQQWAFF

D gene: .
V gene: TRBV7-6
clone size: .
J gene: TRBJ2-7
CDR3 DNA: TGTGCCAGCAGCCCCAGACAGAGCTACGAGCAGTACTTC
CDR3 protein: CASSPRQSYEQYF

D gene: .
V gene: TRBV28
clone size: once
J gene: TRBJ2-4
CDR3 DNA: TGTGCCAGCAGCCCCGGGACACCCAACATTCAGTACTTC
CDR3 protein: CASSPGTPNIQYF

D gene: .
V gene: TRBV6-1
clone size: .
J gene: TRBJ2-1
CDR3 DNA: TGTGCCAGCAGTGAGGGCTTTTACAATGAGCAGTTCTTC
CDR3 protein: CASSEGFYNEQFF

D gene: TRBD1
V gene: TRBV9
clone size: .
J gene: TRBJ2-3
CDR3 DNA: TGTGCCAGCAGCGTCGGGACAGGGGCCAATACAGATACGCAGTATTTT
CDR3 protein: CASSVGTGANTDTQYF

D gene: .
V gene: TRBV7-2
clone size: .
J gene: TRBJ2-5
CDR3 DNA: TGTGCCAGCAGCTTAGTTGAGGGGGAGACCCAGTACTTC
CDR3 protein: CASSLVEGETQYF

D gene: .
V gene: TRBV27
clone size: .
J gene: TRBJ2-6
CDR3 DNA: TGTGCCAGCAGTTACCTGGGGTCTGGGGCCAACGTCCTGACTTTC
CDR3 protein: CASSYLGSGANVLTF

D gene: .
V gene: TRBV7-3
clone size: .
J gene: TRBJ2-2
CDR3 DNA: TGTGCCAGCAGCTTAAATTTGGGATACGGGGAGCTGTTTTTT
CDR3 protein: CASSLNLGYGELFF

D gene: TRBD2
V gene: TRBV27
clone size: .
J gene: TRBJ2-7
CDR3 DNA: TGTGCCAGCAGTGGACTAGCACCCTACGAGCAGTACTTC
CDR3 protein: CASSGLAPYEQYF

D gene: .
V gene: TRBV27
clone size: .
J gene: TRBJ1-2
CDR3 DNA: TGTGCCAGCAGTTCCGGGGGTGGGAGGTATGGCTACACCTTC
CDR3 protein: CASSSGGGRYGYTF

D gene: .
V gene: TRBV15
clone size: once
J gene: TRBJ1-3
CDR3 DNA: TGTGCCACCAGCAGCCCTCGCCCGGGAAACACCATATATTTT
CDR3 protein: CATSSPRPGNTIYF

D gene: TRBD1
V gene: TRBV10-1
clone size: once
J gene: TRBJ2-3
CDR3 DNA: TGCGCCAGCAGTGATCCTCAGGGGGCGCCCGAAGATACGCAGTATTTT
CDR3 protein: CASSDPQGAPEDTQYF

D gene: .
V gene: TRBV10-3
clone size: .
J gene: TRBJ1-5
CDR3 DNA: TGTGCCATCAGTGAGCCGAGCGGGGGAACACCCCAGCATTTT
CDR3 protein: CAISEPSGGTPQHF

D gene: .
V gene: TRBV5-4
clone size: .
J gene: TRBJ1-6
CDR3 DNA: TGTGCCAGCAGCTCCGGACGCTCGGGCTCCTATAATTCACCCCTCCACTTT
CDR3 protein: CASSSGRSGSYNSPLHF

D gene: TRBD1
V gene: TRBV11-2
clone size: .
J gene: TRBJ2-5
CDR3 DNA: TGTGCCAGCAGCTTAGCGTCGGGACAGTACCAAGAGACCCAGTACTTC
CDR3 protein: CASSLASGQYQETQYF

D gene: TRBD1
V gene: TRBV5-4
clone size: .
J gene: TRBJ1-1
CDR3 DNA: TGTGCCAGCAGCTTACAGGGGCTAAAAGCTTTCTTT
CDR3 protein: CASSLQGLKAFF

D gene: .
V gene: TRBV11-1
clone size: .
J gene: TRBJ2-6
CDR3 DNA: TGTGCCAGCAGCTTATGGGCGGCTGGGGCCAACGTCCTGACTTTC
CDR3 protein: CASSLWAAGANVLTF

D gene: .
V gene: TRBV28
clone size: .
J gene: TRBJ2-5
CDR3 DNA: TGTGCCAGCAGCCCCGTTAGGGGGCAAGAGACCCAGTACTTC
CDR3 protein: CASSPVRGQETQYF